Detailed here is one TCR beta chain. CDR3 length: 17 amino acids. Per the germline V gene, CDR1 is LNHNV and CDR2 is YYDKDF (reference sequence). Trimming left V 1 base short and J 0 bases short, with 12 bases between. The data are from a study of blood T cell repertoires in COVID-19. In the study overall: The cDNA or gDNA used as material had been derived from T cells, B-cell-depleted T cells, or PBMCs.

Some clones are missing from TCRdb's copy, which holds only in-frame ones; the method was immunoSEQ multiplex PCR. Here the sample spans 150,000 to 200,000 clones, about 85% being singletons. Ages ranged from roughly 18 to 100 years, with residence in some 25 US areas. Material: PBMCs or T cells enriched from blood (not recorded which). This chain uses TRBV15 with TRBJ1-4; D ambiguous. The sequence was obtained from a woman aged 40 to 55 with acute COVID-19. CDR3 bases: TGTGCCACCAGCAGAGCCCCCCAGTCCGCAACTAATGAAAAACTGTTTTTT. It is translated as CATSRAPQSATNEKLFF.